This TCR beta chain was sequenced for a study of T cell changes during pregnancy in multiple sclerosis. Trimming took off 3 bases at V and 0 bases at J, with 19 bases between the two ends. In germline, CDR1 is PRHDT, CDR2 FYEKMQ (reference sequence). The CDR3 runs to 18 residues. The method was immunoSEQ multiplex PCR; TCRdb's version includes in-frame clones alone and lacks a portion of them. This sample has some 120,000 clones, with about 95% found just once. This clone was seen a few times. The sequence derives from a female donor with multiple sclerosis, enrolled in a pregnancy study. Sequenced material: peripheral blood, taken after pregnancy. The chain joins TRBV13 to TRBJ2-3, with D perhaps TRBD2 (5 bases). CDR3 sequence (DNA): TGTGCCAGCAGCTTGTGGGTATCCCAGCGGTCTAGCACAGATACGCAGTATTTT. This encodes CASSLWVSQRSSTDTQYF.